These 22 T cell receptor beta chains were all obtained from the same sample, sequenced in a study of PD-1 blockade in mismatch repair-deficient tumors. Libraries were prepared by immunoSEQ multiplex PCR; TCRdb keeps only in-frame clonotypes and omits some of them. The sample has around 51,000 clones, 81% seen once. The starting material was peripheral blood, obtained 20 weeks after starting pembrolizumab. The source is an adult with mismatch repair-deficient cancer.

The DNA for the CDR3 is TGTGCCAGCAGTTTATTCGGGACCTCCTACGAGCAGTACTTC. Translated, it gives CASSLFGTSYEQYF. The gene calls are TRBV27 and TRBJ2-7, with D tentatively TRBD1 or TRBD2 (5 bases each). The germline V and J ends were trimmed by 1 base and 0 bases, with 7 bases remaining between them. CDR3 size: 14 residues. Germline V gene lookup returns CDR1 MNHEY and CDR2 SMNVEV (reference sequence).

This chain links TRBV6-5 with TRBJ2-7, with D uncertain. Between the trimmed V and J ends, which lost 6 bases and 4 bases, there was a span of 16 bases. CDR1 is MNHEY and CDR2 is SVGAGI in the germline V gene. The CDR3 loop spans 14 amino acids. CDR3 protein: CASSERKTLYEQYF. Here the CDR3 DNA reads TGTGCCAGCAGCGAAAGAAAGACACTTTACGAGCAGTACTTC.

The chain combines TRBV29-1 with TRBJ2-5; 7 bases fit TRBD2. This CDR3 has 11 residues. Germline-derived CDR1 and CDR2 are SQVTM and ANQGSEA. Trimming removed 3 bases from V and 8 bases from J; junction bases left unmatched: 3. The CDR3 bases are TGCAGCGTTGAGCTAGCGGCAACCCAGTACTTC. This codes for CSVELAATQYF.

The J gene is TRBJ2-4, the V gene TRBV30; no clear D gene. Per germline, CDR1 GTSNPN and CDR2 SVGIG (reference sequence). There are 17 residues in the CDR3. V was cut by 1 base and J by 0 bases, with 16 bases left in between. CDR3 region: CAWSDAILTLAKNIQYF. The CDR3 DNA is TGTGCCTGGAGTGACGCTATCCTTACATTAGCCAAAAACATTCAGTACTTC. The full variable domain, rest sourced from reference TRBV30 and TRBJ2-4, is SQTIHQWPATLVQPVGSPLSLECTVEGTSNPNLYWYRQAAGRGLQLLFYSVGIGQISSEVPQNLSASRPQDRQFILSSKKLLLSDSGFYLCAWSDAILTLAKNIQYFGAGTRLSVL.

The chain links TRBV21-1 to TRBJ2-3; the table's D call of TRBD1 was not tested on the DNA. TRBV21-1 is reported as a pseudogene. This CDR3 is 15 amino acids long. The CDR3 bases are TGTGCCAGCAGCACCCGGGACAGGGGGACAGATACGCAGTATTTT. It encodes CASSTRDRGTDTQYF.

This sequence joins TRBV9 and TRBJ2-1; TRBD1 is a possible D gene (6 bases). Trimming shortened V by 4 bases and J by 4 bases, and 9 bases separated the two germline ends. The CDR3 has 13 residues. Germline V gene data show CDR1 as SGDLS and CDR2 as YYNGEE. The CDR3 DNA follows: TGTGCCAGCAGCCCCCAGGGGTACAATGAGCAGTTCTTC. This translates into CASSPQGYNEQFF.

This clone is medium-sized (0.01 to 0.1%) by share. The rearrangement links TRBV19 to TRBJ2-1, with D maybe TRBD2 (5 bases). In germline, CDR1 is LNHDA, CDR2 SQIVND (reference sequence). The CDR3 runs to 15 residues. V dropped 9 bases and J dropped 4 bases, with 19 bases sitting between them. CDR3 nucleotide sequence: TGTGCCAGCACCGTGTTGGTAGCGAGGTACAATGAGCAGTTCTTC. Translating it yields CASTVLVARYNEQFF. The full variable domain, completed using reference TRBV19 and TRBJ2-1, is DGGITQSPKYLFRKEGQNVTLSCEQNLNHDAMYWYRQDPGQGLRLIYYSQIVNDFQKGDIAEGYSVSREKKESFPLTVTSAQKNPTAFYLCASTVLVARYNEQFFGPGTRLTVL.

V and J are TRBV5-1 and TRBJ2-1; 8 bases fit TRBD2. The CDR3 sequence is 17 residues long. CDR1 SGHRS and CDR2 YFSETQ come from the germline V gene. The V segment lost 2 bases and the J segment 5 bases; nucleotides outside the gene matches: 12. CDR3 nucleotides: TGCGCCAGCAGCTTCGAACCGAGCGGGAGCGGGAACAATGAGCAGTTCTTC. It specifies CASSFEPSGSGNNEQFF.

The rearrangement links TRBV4-1 to TRBJ1-2; D is uncertain. CDR1 and CDR2 from the germline V gene are MGHRA and YSYEKL. There are 16 residues in the CDR3. V shed 1 base and J shed 3 bases, with 15 bases lying between them. The CDR3 DNA reads as TGCGCCAGCAGCCAAGCTTCCGAAGCCCGTTACTATGGCTACACCTTC. It yields the protein CASSQASEARYYGYTF.

The V gene is TRBV27, the J gene TRBJ2-1; 8 bases are a match to TRBD1. The trim removed 5 bases at V and 13 bases at J, leaving 10 bases unmatched. The germline V gene encodes CDR1 MNHEY and CDR2 SMNVEV (reference sequence). This CDR3 is built from 13 residues. CDR3 amino acids: CASSPQDRDVQFF. The DNA of the CDR3 is TGTGCCAGCAGTCCCCAGGACAGGGACGTTCAGTTCTTC.

The chain recombines TRBV30 with TRBJ2-4; D is perhaps TRBD2 (5 bases). CDR1 is GTSNPN, CDR2 SVGIG, per germline (reference sequence). CDR3 length: 13 residues. Between the trimmed V and J ends, which lost 3 bases and 3 bases, there was a span of 9 bases. The CDR3 region has the DNA TGTGCCTGGAGGGAGGTGGGCAAAAACATTCAGTACTTC. It translates to CAWREVGKNIQYF.

V gene TRBV5-6 combines with J gene TRBJ1-2; unclear D gene. Germline V lookup: CDR1 SGHDT, CDR2 YYEEEE. CDR3 length equals 13 residues. V shed 0 bases and J shed 13 bases, with 16 bases lying between them. The CDR3 region has the DNA TGTGCCAGCAGCTTGGTCTGGGAAAGGGCTCTCACCTTC. It specifies CASSLVWERALTF.

This chain uses TRBV9 with TRBJ2-1; D is unclear. The CDR3 sequence is 13 residues long. CDR1 is SGDLS and CDR2 is YYNGEE in the germline V gene. Trimming pared 4 bases from V and 10 bases from J, leaving 15 bases between. The DNA of the CDR3 is TGTGCCAGCAGCTCTCGGACGGCTCGCGAGCAGTTCTTC. Its protein is CASSSRTAREQFF.

The chain is built from TRBV15 and TRBJ1-3; no reliable D call. CDR3 length: 17 amino acids. Germline CDR1 reads LNHNV; CDR2 reads YYDKDF (reference sequence). Trimming cost V 0 bases and J 0 bases, with 12 bases left between them. The DNA for the CDR3 is TGTGCCACCAGCAGAGATATCTCCTCCGCCTCTGGAAACACCATATATTTT. This codes for CATSRDISSASGNTIYF.

The chain is built from TRBV19 and TRBJ2-1; perhaps TRBD2 as D (6 bases). Trimming left V 8 bases short and J 7 bases short, with 12 bases between. The CDR3 contains 12 residues. From germline, CDR1 is LNHDA and CDR2 SQIVND (reference sequence). The CDR3 spells CASRTGGNEQFF. The CDR3 DNA follows: TGTGCCAGTCGGACTGGAGGGAATGAGCAGTTCTTC.

This clone was recorded once. The rearrangement uses TRBV27 and TRBJ2-7, with a tentative D call TRBD2 (5 bases). Trimming cost V 5 bases and J 3 bases, with 11 bases left between them. The CDR3 is made up of 13 amino acids. Germline lookup yields CDR1 MNHEY and CDR2 SMNVEV (reference sequence). The CDR3 here is CASSRRGNYEQYF. CDR3 in DNA: TGTGCCAGCAGTCGTAGAGGGAACTACGAGCAGTACTTC.

This chain uses TRBV11-3 with TRBJ2-1, with a possible D match to TRBD2 (5 bases). Trimming removed 2 bases from V and 2 bases from J, with 7 bases in between. CDR3 length equals 14 residues. From germline, CDR1 is SGHNT and CDR2 YENEEA. The CDR3 sequence: CASSLTGTYNEQFF. The DNA of the CDR3 is TGTGCCAGCAGCTTAACGGGGACCTACAATGAGCAGTTCTTC.

The chain links TRBV7-3 to TRBJ2-7; 9 nucleotides match TRBD1. The germline CDR1 and CDR2 sequences are SGHTA and FQGTGA. The CDR3 runs to 16 residues. Trimming cost V 4 bases and J 2 bases; bases outside gene matches: 9. Here the CDR3 DNA reads TGTGCCAGCAGCTATCCCCCGGACAGGGGCCCCTACGAGCAGTACTTC. It is translated as CASSYPPDRGPYEQYF. The full variable domain, with the rest looked up from reference TRBV7-3 and TRBJ2-7, is GAGVSQTPSNKVTEKGKYVELRCDPISGHTALYWYRQSLGQGPEFLIYFQGTGAADDSGLPNDRFFAVRPEGSVSTLKIQRTERGDSAVYLCASSYPPDRGPYEQYFGPGTRLTVT.

The rearrangement joins TRBV13 to TRBJ1-1; maybe TRBD1 (6 bases). Trimming stripped 5 bases from V and 4 bases from J, with 17 bases between. Germline CDR1 reads PRHDT; CDR2 reads FYEKMQ (reference sequence). The CDR3 is 15 residues long. CDR3: CASSNLPGVFTEAFF. DNA for the CDR3: TGTGCCAGCAGCAACCTACCAGGGGTTTTCACTGAAGCTTTCTTT. The variable domain in full, completed from reference TRBV13 and TRBJ1-1, reads AAGVIQSPRHLIKEKRETATLKCYPIPRHDTVYWYQQGPGQDPQFLISFYEKMQSDKGSIPDRFSAQQFSDYHSELNMSSLELGDSALYFCASSNLPGVFTEAFFGQGTRLTVV.

The genes are TRBV29-1 and TRBJ1-4; D gene uncertain. The CDR3 loop spans 12 amino acids. Trimming pared 3 bases from V and 5 bases from J, leaving 7 bases between. Germline CDR1 and CDR2: SQVTM and ANQGSEA. CDR3 sequence: CSVEARNEKLFF. Written as DNA, the CDR3 is TGCAGCGTTGAGGCACGAAATGAAAAACTGTTTTTT.

This clone was recorded a few times. The gene calls are TRBV6-5 and TRBJ1-5; D perhaps matches TRBD1 (5 bases). Germline assignment: CDR1 MNHEY and CDR2 SVGAGI. Trimming took 8 bases from V and 4 from J, leaving 12 bases between them. This CDR3 has 13 residues. Written as DNA, the CDR3 is TGTGCCAGCTCCTCGCGGGGGAATCAGCCCCAGCATTTT. Residues: CASSSRGNQPQHF.

The chain uses TRBV7-9 and TRBJ2-5; D possibly corresponds to TRBD1 (5 bases). The germline V gene has CDR1 SEHNR and CDR2 FQNEAQ (reference sequence). Trimming removed 1 base at V and 4 bases at J, with 16 bases between. The CDR3 length is 16 residues. The CDR3 region is CASSLEWGSVGETQYF. The CDR3 DNA reads TGTGCCAGCAGCTTAGAGTGGGGCTCGGTTGGAGAGACCCAGTACTTC. Complete variable domain (other parts from reference TRBV7-9 and TRBJ2-5): DTGVSQNPRHKITKRGQNVTFRCDPISEHNRLYWYRQTLGQGPEFLTYFQNEAQLEKSRLLSDRFSAERPKGSFSTLEIQRTEQGDSAMYLCASSLEWGSVGETQYFGPGTRLLVL.